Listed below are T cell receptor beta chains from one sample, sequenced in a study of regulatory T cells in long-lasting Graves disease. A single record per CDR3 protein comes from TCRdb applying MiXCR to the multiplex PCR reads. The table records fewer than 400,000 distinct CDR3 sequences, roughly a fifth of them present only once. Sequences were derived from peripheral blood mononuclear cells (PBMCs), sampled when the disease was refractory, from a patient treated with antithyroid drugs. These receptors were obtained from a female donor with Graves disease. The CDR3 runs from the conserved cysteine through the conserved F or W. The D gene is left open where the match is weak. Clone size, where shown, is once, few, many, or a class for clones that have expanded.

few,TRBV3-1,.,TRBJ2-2,TGTGCCAGCAGCCAAGCTTTAACTAGCAGGAACACCGGGGAGCTGTTTTTT,CASSQALTSRNTGELFF
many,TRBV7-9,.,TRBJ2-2,TGTGCCAGCGAAGTAGAACTATCGAACACCGGGGAGCTGTTTTTT,CASEVELSNTGELFF
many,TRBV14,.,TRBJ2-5,TGTGCCAGCAGCCAAGCGGGGGTGACCCAGTACTTC,CASSQAGVTQYF
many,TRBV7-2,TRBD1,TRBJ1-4,TGTGCCAGCACCCTACGGGACAGAGATGAAAAACTGTTTTTT,CASTLRDRDEKLFF
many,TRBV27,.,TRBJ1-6,TGTGCCAGCAGTTTAGATCCCAGGGGCGATTCACCCCTCCACTTT,CASSLDPRGDSPLHF
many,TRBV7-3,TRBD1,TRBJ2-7,TGTGCCAGCAGCCCTCAGGGGGCCAGCTCCTACGAGCAGTACTTC,CASSPQGASSYEQYF
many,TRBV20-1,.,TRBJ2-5,TGCAGTGCTAATCTAGGGGGAGAGACCCAGTACTTC,CSANLGGETQYF
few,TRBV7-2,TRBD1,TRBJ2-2,TGTGCCAGCAGCGTACAGGGGGCGTATACCGGGGAGCTGTTTTTT,CASSVQGAYTGELFF
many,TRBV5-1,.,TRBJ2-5,TGCGCCAGCAGCCCGATTCCAGCCCAAGAGACCCAGTACTTC,CASSPIPAQETQYF
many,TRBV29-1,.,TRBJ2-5,TGCAGCGTTGAAGGGCCAGGGTCACAAGAGACCCAGTACTTC,CSVEGPGSQETQYF
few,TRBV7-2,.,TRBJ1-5,TGTGCCAGCAGCTTAAGAGTCGACCGGCAGGTCTATAGCAATCAGCCCCAGCATTTT,CASSLRVDRQVYSNQPQHF
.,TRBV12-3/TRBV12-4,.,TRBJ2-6,TGTGCCAGCAGTTTTAACTTCCAGGCTGGGGCCAACGTCCTGACTTTC,CASSFNFQAGANVLTF
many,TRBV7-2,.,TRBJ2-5,TGTGCCAGCAGCTTTAGGATAGGCCTCCAAGAGACCCAGTACTTC,CASSFRIGLQETQYF
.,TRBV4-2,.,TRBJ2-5,TGTGCCAGCAGCCAAGATTCGTCCCCAGAGACCCAGTACTTC,CASSQDSSPETQYF
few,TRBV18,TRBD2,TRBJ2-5,TGTGCCAGCTCACCACCGATGAGTAGCGGGGAGACCCAGTACTTC,CASSPPMSSGETQYF
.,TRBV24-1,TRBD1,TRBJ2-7,TGTGCCACCAGTGATCCGACCCGGGACAGGGACTACGAGCAGTACTTC,CATSDPTRDRDYEQYF
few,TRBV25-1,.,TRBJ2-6,TGTGCCAGCAGTGGTGGCAGGGGGGGTCTCGGGGCCAACGTCCTGACTTTC,CASSGGRGGLGANVLTF
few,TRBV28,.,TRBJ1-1,TGTGCCAGCGGTCGTCCACGCGGGGGGACTGAAGCTTTCTTT,CASGRPRGGTEAFF
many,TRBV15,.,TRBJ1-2,TGTGCCACCAGCAGAGCTAACTATGGCTACACCTTC,CATSRANYGYTF
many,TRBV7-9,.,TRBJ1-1,TGTGCCAGCAGTGGGGGGCGCAGTACTGAAGCTTTCTTT,CASSGGRSTEAFF